This T cell receptor beta chain appears in the sequencing data of a study of OX40 agonist ivuxolimab in advanced cancers. Turning to the study itself: Patients were treated with intravenous ivuxolimab, dosed at 0.01 to 10 mg/kg and infused every 2 weeks. Prior anti-PD-1, anti-PD-L1 or anti-CTLA-4 therapy did not bar entry, and more than 35% had some.

The repertoire was sequenced with immunoSEQ multiplex PCR; TCRdb's copy has only in-frame clones and lacks some. The profile shows tens of thousands of clones, about 86% of them singletons. Patients had blood sampled at baseline and again on cycle 4 day 1 and cycle 7 day 1. Study-wide results and caveats: Among some nonresponders, normalized T-cell clonal expansion was also low.

Germline V lookup: CDR1 SGHRS, CDR2 YFSETQ. The CDR3 length is 15 residues. V was clipped by 0 bases and J by 5 bases; unmatched bases: 6. As regards this clone: The antigen is unknown.

The material was CD4+ or CD8+ T cells sorted from blood, obtained in a trial of the OX40 agonist ivuxolimab. This sequence joins TRBV5-1 and TRBJ2-5, with 8 bases identical to TRBD1. This sequence was found in an adult with an advanced solid tumor such as melanoma, head and neck, liver or kidney cancer. CDR3 in DNA: TGCGCCAGCAGCTTGGCCCCCAGGGGGCAGGAGACCCAGTACTTC. Encoded protein: CASSLAPRGQETQYF.